This TCR beta chain stems from a study of OX40 agonist ivuxolimab in advanced cancers. Looking at the study overall: Participants could have had prior anti-PD-1, anti-PD-L1 or anti-CTLA-4 therapy, and approximately 37% had some.

Some clones are missing from TCRdb's copy, which holds only in-frame ones; the method was immunoSEQ multiplex PCR. The data show some 96,000 clones, over 75% seen once. Whole-study results and caveats: Averaged across samples, CD8+ T cells carried more expanded clones than CD4+ did. At 0.1-3.0 mg/kg, partial responders had clonal expansion among the lowest observed. CD4+ and CD8+ blood T cells expanded clonally by week 6 at 0.1 to 3.0 mg/kg.

Trimming took off 1 base at V and 6 bases at J, with 7 bases between the two ends. The germline V gene has CDR1 SEHNR and CDR2 FQNEAQ (reference sequence). There are 13 residues in the CDR3. In regard to this clone: No antigen is known for it.

J is TRBJ2-1 and V is TRBV7-9; D is ambiguous. The clonotype originates from an adult with an advanced solid tumor such as melanoma, head and neck, liver or kidney cancer. The sequenced sample was CD4+ or CD8+ T cells sorted from blood, obtained in a trial of the OX40 agonist ivuxolimab. CDR3 nucleotides: TGTGCCAGCAGCTTAGGGCAAGGCAATGAGCAGTTCTTC. Protein sequence: CASSLGQGNEQFF. Variable domain in full (rest from reference TRBV7-9 and TRBJ2-1): DTGVSQNPRHKITKRGQNVTFRCDPISEHNRLYWYRQTLGQGPEFLTYFQNEAQLEKSRLLSDRFSAERPKGSFSTLEIQRTEQGDSAMYLCASSLGQGNEQFFGPGTRLTVL.